This T cell receptor beta chain was documented in a study of blood T cell repertoires in COVID-19. About the study: The United States, Italy and Spain supplied acute and convalescent COVID-19 samples. The cDNA or gDNA used as material had been derived from T cells, B-cell-depleted T cells, or PBMCs.

Original processing methods: Estimates of nucleated cell counts were drawn from the amplification of reference gene primers. Measured with immunoSEQ multiplex PCR; TCRdb has only the in-frame clones, and not every one. V, J and clone size are those of that table, while D and trimming were read from the DNA. The profile shows about 140,000 clones, 88% of them singletons. CDR1 is MNHEY and CDR2 is SVGAGI in the germline V gene. The length of the CDR3 is 11 residues. V was trimmed by 5 bases and J by 7 bases, leaving 8 bases between them. The chain couples TRBV6-5 to TRBJ2-5; no firm D call. Input material: peripheral blood. The sequence came from a man over 45 with active or convalescent COVID-19. CDR3 sequence reads: CASSNRRTQYF. CDR3 bases: TGTGCCAGCAGTAACCGTAGGACCCAGTACTTC.